This TCR beta chain was captured by sequencing in a study of CD8+ T cells in alopecia areata. Study-level findings and limits: Many expanded lesional clones stayed in scalp and blood while on tofacitinib. Baseline CD8+ expansion's link to response remains uncertain, as there was one nonresponder.

Trimming took 3 bases from V and 2 from J, leaving 17 bases between them. The CDR3 contains 16 residues. Per the germline V gene, CDR1 is MDHEN and CDR2 is SYDVKM. The treatment: oral pan-JAK inhibitor, 5-10 mg twice daily. Sorting of CD4+ and CD8+ T cells was performed on PBMCs. As concerns this clone: Its matching antigen is unknown.

cDNA reverse transcribed from extracted RNA served as the sequencing template. TCRdb's table, derived via immunoSEQ multiplex PCR, lists solely in-frame clones and lacks some. The sample contains fewer than 250,000 clones, roughly two fifths of which appear only once. This receptor was identified in a human donor with alopecia areata. The specimen was CD4+ T cells sorted from blood, collected at approximately week 36, from a patient treated with tofacitinib. V is TRBV28 and J is TRBJ2-7; a possible D gene is TRBD2 (5 bases). The CDR3 DNA follows: TGTGCCAGCAGTTTTGCCCTAGCAACTCTAACCTACGAGCAGTACTTC. This sequence encodes CASSFALATLTYEQYF.